One sample yielded the 12 T cell receptor beta chains listed below, sequenced in a study of blood T cells in healthy people across ages. Together with a sample-barcoded 5' primer, a J-beta primer mix was included in a second PCR lasting about 6 to 11 cycles. TCRdb re-derived calls from the 5' RACE reads in MiXCR, one entry per CDR3 protein. The data hold roughly 650,000 distinct CDR3 sequences, with roughly 32% observed a single time. Sequencing was carried out using blood. These receptors were obtained from a woman older than 75 in good health.

This clonotype was counted at least ten times. V gene TRBV14 combines with J gene TRBJ2-1; the D gene is possibly TRBD2 (6 bases). The length of the CDR3 is 13 residues. The V end lost 4 bases, the J end lost 5 bases, and 9 bases lay between the germline ends. CDR1 SGHDN and CDR2 FVKESK come from the germline V gene. The CDR3 here is CASSPPGDNEQFF. CDR3 in DNA: TGTGCCAGCAGCCCCCCGGGAGACAATGAGCAGTTCTTC.

This clonotype was seen a few times. A read error is possible here, since a much larger clone lies one base away. The rearrangement uses TRBV20-1 and TRBJ2-5; 15 nucleotides line up with TRBD2. The J call may be mistaken, given a closer DNA end match to TRBJ2-1. The CDR3 has 17 amino acids. In germline, CDR1 is DFQATT, CDR2 SNEGSKA (reference sequence). The CDR3 DNA reads as TGCAGTGCTCCCCCGGGACTAGCGGGGGGTAACCAAGAGACCCAGTTCTTC. This sequence encodes CSAPPGLAGGNQETQFF.

Many counts were recorded for this clonotype. The gene calls are TRBV6-6 and TRBJ2-1, with 11 nucleotides matching TRBD1. Unmatched junction bases numbered 3, after V lost 2 bases and J lost 6 bases. The CDR3 has 15 amino acids. Germline CDR1 MNHNY, CDR2 SVGAGI (reference sequence). This CDR3 is CASSYPGTGGNEQFF. The DNA for the CDR3 is TGTGCCAGCAGTTACCCCGGGACAGGGGGCAATGAGCAGTTCTTC.

This clonotype was seen only a few times. This chain links TRBV5-6 with TRBJ2-7, with a tentative D call TRBD1 (5 bases). Germline CDR1 reads SGHDT; CDR2 reads YYEEEE. The CDR3 is 14 residues long. Trimming removed 3 bases at V and 4 bases at J, with 14 bases between. The CDR3: CASSWDQGAYEQYF. The CDR3 DNA sequence: TGTGCCAGCAGCTGGGATCAGGGCGCGTACGAGCAGTACTTC.

In this sample, this clonotype turned up a few times. A much larger clone lies a single base off, so this may be a read error. The V and J genes are TRBV20-1 and TRBJ2-6, with no clear D. The length of the CDR3 is 12 residues. Germline V gives CDR1 DFQATT, CDR2 SNEGSKA (reference sequence). CDR3 nucleotides: TGCAGGGCTGGGGATGGCGCCAACGTCCTGACTTTC. Residues: CRAGDGANVLTF.

This clonotype has at least ten counts. This chain connects TRBV6-2 or TRBV6-3 to TRBJ1-1; TRBD1 matches 10 bases. V was clipped by 6 bases and J by 7 bases; unmatched bases: 5. This CDR3 contains 13 residues. In germline, CDR1 is MNHEY, CDR2 SVGEGT. The CDR3 region is CASSLGTGVEAFF. CDR3 sequence (DNA): TGTGCCAGCAGCCTCGGGACAGGGGTTGAAGCTTTCTTT.

This clonotype was seen a handful of times. CDR3 sequence (DNA): TGCAGTGCCCTGACAGGGGGGCAAGAGACCCAGTACTTC. Translated: CSALTGGQETQYF. V usage is TRBV20-1 and J usage is TRBJ2-5, with TRBD1 identical over 9 bases. The CDR3 is 13 residues long. The V and J ends lost 6 bases and 2 bases, in that order; junction bases with no gene match: 4. Germline V gene data show CDR1 as DFQATT and CDR2 as SNEGSKA (reference sequence).

A note on this clonotype: A read error is possible here, since a much larger clone lies one base away. This chain joins TRBV24-1 and TRBJ1-1; D possibly corresponds to TRBD1 (5 bases). The germline V gene encodes CDR1 KGHDR and CDR2 SFDVKD. The CDR3 runs to 14 residues. CDR3 region: CATSAAGPGTKAFF. The CDR3 DNA is TGTGCCACCAGTGCAGCGGGGCCAGGCACTAAAGCTTTCTTT.

This rearrangement joins TRBV20-1 to TRBJ2-1; 7 bases line up with TRBD2. The CDR3 is 14 residues long. CDR1 and CDR2 (germline): DFQATT, SNEGSKA (reference sequence). The J segment lost 4 bases and the V segment lost 5 bases, leaving 8 bases of the junction unmatched. The CDR3 DNA follows: TGCAGTGCTGTCCGCGGGAGCTCGTACAATGAGCAGTTCTTC. Its protein is CSAVRGSSYNEQFF.

This clonotype was counted between two and nine times. A much larger clone lies one base from this, so it may be a read error. This chain uses TRBV7-2 with TRBJ2-1; no clear D gene. V lost 2 bases and J 13 bases, leaving 15 bases between the germline ends. Per the germline V gene, CDR1 is SGHTA and CDR2 is FQGNSA. CDR3 length: 13 amino acids. CDR3 sequence: CASSLFPRETQFF. In DNA, the CDR3 is TGTGCCAGCAGCTTATTCCCCCGAGAGACCCAGTTCTTC.

In its sample, this clonotype was seen a few times. The chain combines TRBV18 with TRBJ1-1; a weak D match, TRBD1 (5 bases). This CDR3 contains 15 residues. V lost 2 bases, J lost 3 bases, and 13 bases lay in between. Germline CDR1 reads KGHSH; CDR2 reads LQKENI. The CDR3 bases are TGTGCCAGCTCACCAATAGGCAGGGTTGACACTGAAGCTTTCTTT. As protein: CASSPIGRVDTEAFF.

This chain links TRBV7-2 with TRBJ1-5; possibly TRBD1 for D (6 bases). CDR1 SGHTA and CDR2 FQGNSA come from the germline V gene. With 5 bases removed from V and 4 bases from J, the gap between germline ends came to 12 bases. The CDR3 covers 14 residues. The CDR3 loop is CASSLHRANQPQHF. CDR3 coding DNA: TGTGCCAGCAGCCTACACAGGGCGAATCAGCCCCAGCATTTT.